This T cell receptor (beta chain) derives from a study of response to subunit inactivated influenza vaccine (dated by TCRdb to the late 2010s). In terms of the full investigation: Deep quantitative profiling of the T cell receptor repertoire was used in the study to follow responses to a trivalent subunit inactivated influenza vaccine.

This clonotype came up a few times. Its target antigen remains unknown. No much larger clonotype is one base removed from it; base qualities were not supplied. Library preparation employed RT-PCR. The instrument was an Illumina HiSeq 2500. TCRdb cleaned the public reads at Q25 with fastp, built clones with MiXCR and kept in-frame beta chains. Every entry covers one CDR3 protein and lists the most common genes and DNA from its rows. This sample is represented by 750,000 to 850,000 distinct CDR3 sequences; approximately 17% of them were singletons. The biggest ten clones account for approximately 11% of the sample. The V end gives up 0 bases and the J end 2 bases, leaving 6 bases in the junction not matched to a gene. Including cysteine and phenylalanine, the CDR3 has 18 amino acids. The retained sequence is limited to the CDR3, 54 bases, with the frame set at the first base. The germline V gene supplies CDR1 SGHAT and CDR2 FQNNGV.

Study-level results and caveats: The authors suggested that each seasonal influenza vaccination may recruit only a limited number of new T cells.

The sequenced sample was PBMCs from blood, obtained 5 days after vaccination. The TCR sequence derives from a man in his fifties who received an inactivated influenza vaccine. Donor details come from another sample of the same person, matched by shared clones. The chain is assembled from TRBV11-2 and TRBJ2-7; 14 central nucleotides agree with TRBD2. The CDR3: CASSLERTSGGRPYEQYF. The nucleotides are TGTGCCAGCAGCTTAGAAAGGACTAGCGGGGGGCGACCCTACGAGCAGTACTTC. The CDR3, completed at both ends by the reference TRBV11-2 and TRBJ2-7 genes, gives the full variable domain EAGVAQSPRYKIIEKRQSVAFWCNPISGHATLYWYQQILGQGPKLLIQFQNNGVVDDSQLPKDRFSAERLKGVDSTLKIQPAKLEDSAVYLCASSLERTSGGRPYEQYFGPGTRLTVT.